This T cell receptor beta chain was sequenced for a study of T cells in women clearing cervical HPV infection. Germline V gene data show CDR1 as SNHLY and CDR2 as FYNNEI. Trimming removed 4 bases from V and 2 bases from J, with 10 bases in between. CDR3 length equals 14 residues. Notes on this clone: The missing CDR3 end, 3 residues past where the read stops, is filled in from the germline J gene.

Measured with immunoSEQ multiplex PCR; TCRdb has only the in-frame clones, and not every one. This table lists some 46,000 clones. The chain carries TRBV2 and TRBJ2-3; D perhaps matches TRBD1 (6 bases). This receptor was identified in a woman between 18 and 70 years old with a cervical HPV16 infection that either progressed to CIN3+ or cleared (not recorded which). The sequencing input was blood buffy coat. The covered CDR3 bases are TGTGCCAGCAGTGTGGACAGTGACACAGATACG. This gives the protein CASSVDSDTDT. Given in full, the CDR3 is CASSVDSDTDTQYF.